Listed below are T cell receptor beta chains from one sample, sequenced in a study of OX40 agonist ivuxolimab in advanced cancers. The table came from immunoSEQ multiplex PCR; TCRdb's copy has only in-frame clones and leaves some out. The table includes around 100,000 clones, around 89% detected once. Sequencing used CD4+ or CD8+ T cells sorted from blood, obtained in a trial of the OX40 agonist ivuxolimab. These receptors were obtained from an adult with an advanced solid tumor such as melanoma, head and neck, liver or kidney cancer. Both conserved end residues are part of each CDR3. The order of the fields is J gene, D gene, clone size, V gene, CDR3 protein, CDR3 DNA. D genes are given only for firm matches. The listing skips clone size in some rows; elsewhere it reads once, few, many or a size class.

>TRBJ2-7|-|-|TRBV18
CASSPFGYEQYF
TGTGCCAGCTCACCTTTCGGGTACGAGCAGTACTTC
>TRBJ2-7|TRBD1|-|TRBV30
CAWIPGQGAYEQYF
TGTGCCTGGATTCCGGGACAGGGGGCCTACGAGCAGTACTTC
>TRBJ2-7|-|once|TRBV10-3
CAISFTGRSYEQYF
TGTGCCATCAGCTTCACGGGACGGTCCTACGAGCAGTACTTC
>TRBJ1-1|-|few|TRBV29-1
CSAGEGNTEAFF
TGCAGCGCCGGGGAAGGGAACACTGAAGCTTTCTTT
>TRBJ2-1|TRBD1|-|TRBV19
CASSIQGQTGNEQFF
TGTGCCAGTAGTATACAGGGACAGACTGGCAATGAGCAGTTCTTC
>TRBJ2-5|TRBD2|once|TRBV11-3
CASSSRDSGGQETQYF
TGTGCCAGCAGCTCCCGGGATAGCGGGGGACAAGAGACCCAGTACTTC
>TRBJ2-1|TRBD1|-|TRBV2
CASRGTDYYNEQFF
TGTGCCAGCAGGGGGACAGACTATTACAATGAGCAGTTCTTC
>TRBJ2-3|-|-|TRBV19
CASTIGGQGTQYF
TGTGCCAGTACCATCGGAGGGCAAGGTACGCAGTATTTT
>TRBJ2-1|-|-|TRBV6-1
CASSDASWNEQFF
TGTGCCAGCAGTGACGCCTCTTGGAATGAGCAGTTCTTC
>TRBJ2-3|-|-|TRBV5-1
CASSFPNRGTPQYF
TGCGCCAGCAGCTTCCCGAACCGAGGGACCCCGCAGTATTTT
>TRBJ1-1|TRBD1|-|TRBV5-1
CASSYLTGYGGGNTEAFF
TGCGCCAGCAGCTACCTGACAGGGTATGGAGGGGGGAACACTGAAGCTTTCTTT
>TRBJ1-5|-|-|TRBV15
CATSPQTRGNQPQHF
TGTGCCACCAGCCCACAGACCCGGGGCAACCAGCCCCAGCATTTT
>TRBJ1-5|-|-|TRBV28
CASSLFRVGQPQHF
TGTGCCAGCAGTTTATTCAGGGTCGGTCAGCCCCAGCATTTT
>TRBJ2-2|-|-|TRBV10-3
CAISLGSANTGELFF
TGTGCCATCAGTCTCGGGAGCGCGAACACCGGGGAGCTGTTTTTT
>TRBJ2-1|TRBD2|-|TRBV30
CAWTGLADYNEQFF
TGTGCCTGGACGGGACTAGCGGACTACAATGAGCAGTTCTTC
>TRBJ2-5|-|-|TRBV5-4
CASSFRVGDQETQYF
TGTGCCAGCAGCTTTCGTGTAGGGGACCAAGAGACCCAGTACTTC
>TRBJ1-1|-|once|TRBV5-4
CASSPGAGRPSEAFF
TGTGCCAGCAGCCCCGGGGCCGGTCGTCCCTCTGAAGCTTTCTTT
>TRBJ2-7|TRBD2|-|TRBV6-1
CASRILADAYEQYF
TGTGCCAGCAGGATACTAGCGGACGCCTACGAGCAGTACTTC
>TRBJ2-7|TRBD2|-|TRBV27
CASESSGGKSYEQYF
TGTGCCAGCGAATCTAGCGGGGGCAAATCCTACGAGCAGTACTTC
>TRBJ2-7|TRBD2|-|TRBV27
CASRPTSSSSYEQYF
TGTGCCAGCAGACCGACTAGCTCCAGCTCCTACGAGCAGTACTTC
>TRBJ2-7|-|-|TRBV18
CASSLVGGNDEQYF
TGTGCCAGCTCACTGGTCGGGGGAAACGACGAGCAGTACTTC
>TRBJ2-3|-|-|TRBV5-4
CASSSWPPLLTDTQYF
TGTGCCAGCAGCTCATGGCCACCCCTCCTCACAGATACGCAGTATTTT
>TRBJ2-7|TRBD1|once|TRBV7-3
CASSLGTGGSYEQYF
TGTGCCAGCAGCTTGGGGACAGGTGGTTCCTACGAGCAGTACTTC
>TRBJ2-3|TRBD2|-|TRBV6-5
CASSSGRGGGDTQYF
TGTGCCAGCAGTTCAGGGCGGGGGGGCGGAGATACGCAGTATTTT
>TRBJ2-3|-|-|TRBV7-2
CASSRVEAGTDTQYF
TGTGCCAGCAGCCGCGTCGAGGCGGGCACAGATACGCAGTATTTT
>TRBJ2-1|TRBD2|-|TRBV5-4
CASSLDRGGRWDEQFF
TGTGCCAGCAGCTTGGACCGGGGGGGCCGATGGGATGAGCAGTTCTTC
>TRBJ2-7|-|-|TRBV7-8
CASSPDYEQYF
TGTGCCAGCAGCCCGGACTACGAGCAGTACTTC
>TRBJ1-1|-|few|TRBV14
CASSHGGNTEAFF
TGTGCCAGCAGCCATGGAGGGAACACTGAAGCTTTCTTT